This T cell receptor (beta chain) was obtained from a study of T cells in Graves' hyperthyroidism and ophthalmopathy. Study results and limitations: Blood shared most expanded thyroid clonotypes above 0.001. Ophthalmopathy got predicted by the model a median around 6.6 months before its onset.

The investigators amplified TCR beta CDR3 regions from RNA transcripts. The HTBI primer set was used in a first-round RT-PCR of the TCR CDR3. One entry per CDR3 protein, called by TCRdb with MiXCR from the multiplex PCR reads. This sample yields under 400,000 distinct CDR3 sequences, of which roughly 17% are seen a single time; around 33% belongs to the top ten. This clonotype appeared once. Antigen: not known. When ophthalmopathy did not progress within 18 months, Graves' hyperthyroidism was considered stable. The diagnostic basis comprised clinical symptoms, serum thyroxine and TRAb, thyroid ultrasound and orbital computed tomography. This CDR3 spans 16 amino acids. Germline CDR1 SGHAT, CDR2 FQNNGV. The V and J ends lost 5 bases and 4 bases, in that order; junction bases with no gene match: 8.

This TCR derives from a man under 40 with Graves' hyperthyroidism. Sequencing was carried out using blood. The genes are TRBV11-2 and TRBJ2-3; TRBD2 matches 11 bases. CDR3 protein: CASSLRTSGLSDTQYF. Here the CDR3 DNA reads TGTGCCAGCAGCCTAAGGACTAGCGGGCTTTCAGATACGCAGTATTTT.